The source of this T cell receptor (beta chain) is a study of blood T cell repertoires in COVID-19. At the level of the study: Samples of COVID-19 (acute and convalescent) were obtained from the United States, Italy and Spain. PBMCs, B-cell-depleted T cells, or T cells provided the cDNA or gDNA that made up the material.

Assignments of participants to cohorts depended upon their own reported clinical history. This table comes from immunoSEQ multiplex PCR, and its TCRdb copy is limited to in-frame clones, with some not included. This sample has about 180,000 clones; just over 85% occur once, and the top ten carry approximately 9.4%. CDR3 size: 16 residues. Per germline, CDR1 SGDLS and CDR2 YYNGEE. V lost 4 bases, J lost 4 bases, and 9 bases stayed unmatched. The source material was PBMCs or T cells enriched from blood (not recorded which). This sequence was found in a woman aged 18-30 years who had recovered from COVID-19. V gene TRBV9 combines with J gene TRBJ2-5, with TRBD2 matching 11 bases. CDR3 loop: CASSSQLAGAGETQYF. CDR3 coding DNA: TGTGCCAGCAGCTCCCAACTAGCGGGAGCGGGAGAGACCCAGTACTTC.